These T cell receptor beta chains were read from a single sample in a study of blood T cells in healthy people across ages. TCRdb called the 5' RACE reads again in MiXCR, with one record for every CDR3 protein. The table lists around 970,000 distinct CDR3 sequences, about 51% of them singletons, with about 20% in the top ten. Specimen: blood. These TCRs come from a woman in her sixties or seventies in good health. CDR3s include the opening cysteine and the closing phenylalanine or tryptophan. D genes are given only for firm matches. Clone size is given for some rows only: seen once, a few or many times, or a class if the clone is expanded.

>-|TRBJ2-1|16|TRBV12-3/TRBV12-4|TRBD1
CASSSKGDSPLSEQFF
TGTGCCAGCAGCTCTAAGGGGGACAGCCCTCTGAGTGAGCAGTTCTTC
>-|TRBJ2-3|16|TRBV25-1|-
CASNREVHEGTDTQYF
TGTGCCAGCAACAGGGAAGTCCATGAGGGCACAGATACGCAGTATTTT
>-|TRBJ1-4|14|TRBV25-1|-
CASGGGVSNEKLFF
TGTGCCAGCGGGGGAGGGGTATCTAATGAAAAACTGTTTTTT
>few|TRBJ2-1|16|TRBV12-3/TRBV12-4|TRBD2
CASSPQTSGSVNEQFF
TGTGCCAGCAGTCCCCAGACTAGCGGGAGCGTCAATGAGCAGTTCTTC
>-|TRBJ1-2|15|TRBV14|-
CASSQEWTGNYGYTF
TGTGCCAGCAGCCAAGAGTGGACGGGAAACTATGGCTACACCTTC
>-|TRBJ2-7|15|TRBV15|-
CATSRPDGTSYEQYF
TGTGCCACCAGCAGACCGGACGGGACCTCCTACGAGCAGTACTTC
>-|TRBJ2-1|17|TRBV27|TRBD2
CASSHLGWRENSNEQFF
TGTGCCAGCAGCCATCTCGGGTGGCGGGAGAACTCCAATGAGCAGTTCTTC
>few|TRBJ2-4|15|TRBV20-1|-
CSARDAAGHKNIQYF
TGCAGTGCTAGAGATGCGGCGGGCCACAAAAACATTCAGTACTTC
>few|TRBJ2-4|15|TRBV5-1|TRBD1
CASSSNTGGRDIQYF
TGCGCCAGCAGCAGCAACACAGGGGGTAGGGACATTCAGTACTTC
>few|TRBJ1-2|15|TRBV3-1|-
CASSQGGLNNYGYTF
TGTGCCAGCAGCCAAGGGGGATTAAATAACTATGGCTACACCTTC
>-|TRBJ2-3|16|TRBV7-2|TRBD2
CASSYAGTSGTDTQYF
TGTGCCAGCAGCTACGCCGGGACTAGCGGCACAGATACGCAGTATTTT
>once|TRBJ2-5|16|TRBV7-9|TRBD2
CASSLPGRGAGVRQYF
TGTGCCAGCAGCTTACCCGGTCGTGGAGCGGGAGTACGGCAGTACTTC
>-|TRBJ1-5|14|TRBV4-1|-
CASSPRAGPQPQHF
TGCGCCAGCAGCCCTAGGGCAGGGCCTCAGCCCCAGCATTTT
>many|TRBJ2-7|16|TRBV2|-
CASSLTAGDVTYEQYF
TGTGCCAGCAGCTTAACCGCAGGGGACGTTACCTACGAGCAGTACTTC
>-|TRBJ1-5|18|TRBV4-2|TRBD1
CASSQRKTGTGANQPQHF
TGTGCCAGCAGCCAACGAAAGACCGGGACAGGGGCCAATCAGCCCCAGCATTTT
>-|TRBJ1-4|13|TRBV4-1|-
CASSQTRGEKLFF
TGCGCCAGCAGCCAAACCAGGGGTGAAAAACTGTTTTTT
>-|TRBJ2-3|15|TRBV27|TRBD2
CASSSTREVRDTQYF
TGTGCCAGCAGTTCTACCCGGGAGGTGAGAGATACGCAGTATTTT
>few|TRBJ1-2|14|TRBV13|-
CASSLGGPASGYTF
TGTGCCAGCAGCTTAGGTGGGCCCGCCTCTGGCTACACCTTC
>-|TRBJ2-1|14|TRBV29-1|-
CSVVEGSSYNEQFF
TGCAGCGTTGTGGAGGGGAGCTCCTACAATGAGCAGTTCTTC
>-|TRBJ2-7|13|TRBV5-1|-
CASSLTGLYEQYF
TGCGCCAGCAGCTTGACAGGTTTATACGAGCAGTACTTC
>few|TRBJ2-7|14|TRBV30|-
CAWSVGRYSYEQYF
TGTGCCTGGAGTGTAGGCAGATACTCATACGAGCAGTACTTC
>-|TRBJ1-2|18|TRBV18|TRBD1
CASSPLPSGQGTFYGYTF
TGTGCCAGCTCACCTCTTCCCTCGGGACAGGGTACCTTCTATGGCTACACCTTC
>-|TRBJ2-3|16|TRBV5-1|TRBD2
CASSLASGDFRDTQYF
TGCGCCAGCAGCTTGGCTAGCGGGGACTTCCGAGATACGCAGTATTTT
>-|TRBJ2-7|15|TRBV27|-
CANSLSVEGRDEQYF
TGTGCCAACAGCCTTAGCGTCGAGGGACGCGACGAGCAGTACTTC
>-|TRBJ1-5|14|TRBV12-3/TRBV12-4|-
CASSFAAGNQPQHF
TGTGCCAGCAGTTTTGCAGCGGGTAATCAGCCCCAGCATTTT